This entry concerns a single T cell receptor (beta chain). Blood CD4+ CD25-high CD127-low regulatory T cells supplied the genomic DNA template. Sequencing used immunoSEQ multiplex PCR; TCRdb keeps in-frame clones, though not all of them. The sample contains over 8,500 clones, about 89% of which appear only once. This record belongs to a study of regulatory and conventional T cells in RAG deficiency. Germline-derived CDR1 and CDR2 are MNHNS and SASEGT. V was shortened by 1 base and J by 0 bases, with 7 bases between the two germline ends. CDR3 length: 15 amino acids. Separately, the same data were catalogued under a study of regulatory T cells. Per that study: The primer mix had 52 TRBV and 13 TRBJ primers.

The sequencing sample was made of Tregs sorted from blood. This chain uses TRBV6-1 with TRBJ1-5; no definite D call. The TCR originated in a human donor in good health. The CDR3 DNA follows: TGTGCCAGCAGTGAAGGGGCCTATAGCAATCAGCCCCAGCATTTT. Translation gives CASSEGAYSNQPQHF.